These 18 T cell receptor beta chains were sequenced from one sample in a study of cytomegalovirus exposure and HLA in healthy donors. The PCR contained 60 Vbeta and 13 Jbeta primers. This table comes from immunoSEQ multiplex PCR, and its TCRdb copy is limited to in-frame clones, with some not included. The sample consists of some 150,000 clones, approximately 68% of them appearing once. The sequencing input was PBMCs. Receptors originate from a man aged 40-55 years in good health and CMV-seronegative.

This sequence joins TRBV9 and TRBJ2-7, with 7 bases lining up with TRBD1. J was trimmed by 4 bases and V by 4 bases; bases with no gene match: 20. The CDR3 runs 18 residues. Germline assignment: CDR1 SGDLS and CDR2 YYNGEE. CDR3: CASSPLGTANLVPYEQYF. In DNA form, the CDR3 reads TGTGCCAGCAGCCCACTCGGGACAGCCAATCTTGTTCCTTACGAGCAGTACTTC.

This clone has more than one count but fewer than ten. The chain links TRBV11-2 to TRBJ1-1; the D is unclear. V dropped 1 base and J dropped 8 bases, with 11 bases sitting between them. CDR1 and CDR2 (germline): SGHAT, FQNNGV. The CDR3 is 13 residues long. The CDR3 protein is CASSLVEDWEAFF. In nucleotides, the CDR3 is TGTGCCAGCAGCTTAGTTGAGGATTGGGAAGCTTTCTTT.

V gene TRBV15 combines with J gene TRBJ2-2, with unresolved D. Germline V gives CDR1 LNHNV, CDR2 YYDKDF (reference sequence). V lost 0 bases and J lost 2, with 10 bases in between. CDR3 length: 16 amino acids. For the CDR3, the DNA is TGTGCCACCAGCAGAGATCTAACGGTTAACACCGGGGAGCTGTTTTTT. This gives the protein CATSRDLTVNTGELFF.

V is TRBV4-1 and J is TRBJ2-2, with TRBD2 matching 8 bases. Germline V gene lookup returns CDR1 MGHRA and CDR2 YSYEKL. The CDR3 has 13 amino acids. Trimming at V came to 6 bases and at J to 3 bases, leaving 0 bases not matched to a gene. CDR3 bases: TGCGCCAGCAGACTAGCGGACACCGGGGAGCTGTTTTTT. It codes for CASRLADTGELFF.

The CDR3 region has the DNA TGTGCCACCAGCAGAGGGGGGGGTCCCTACGAGCAGTACTTC. Protein product: CATSRGGGPYEQYF. The chain links TRBV15 to TRBJ2-7, with 7 bases matching TRBD2. This CDR3 contains 14 residues. Looked up from germline, CDR1 is LNHNV and CDR2 is YYDKDF (reference sequence). V lost 1 base, J lost 2 bases, and 2 bases stayed unmatched. Variable domain in full (rest from reference TRBV15 and TRBJ2-7): DAMVIQNPRYQVTQFGKPVTLSCSQTLNHNVMYWYQQKSSQAPKLLFHYYDKDFNNEADTPDNFQSRRPNTSFCFLDIRSPGLGDTAMYLCATSRGGGPYEQYFGPGTRLTVT.

This chain connects TRBV7-3 to TRBJ2-7; 7 bases are shared with TRBD2. Germline CDR1 SGHTA, CDR2 FQGTGA. This CDR3 spans 14 amino acids. Trimming removed 5 bases from V and 2 bases from J; junction bases left unmatched: 6. CDR3 region: CASSRSGGAYEQYF. The CDR3 bases are TGTGCCAGCAGCCGATCGGGAGGTGCCTACGAGCAGTACTTC.

CDR3 in DNA: TGTGCCAGCACCCCCGGGACAGGGGACACCGGGGAGCTGTTTTTT. It translates to CASTPGTGDTGELFF. This chain connects TRBV4-2 to TRBJ2-2; 10 bases fit TRBD1. The germline V gene has CDR1 LGHNA and CDR2 YNFKEQ. V shed 7 bases, J shed 3 bases, and the junction held 5 bases outside the gene matches. CDR3 length equals 15 residues.

The gene calls are TRBV6-5 and TRBJ1-3; no clear D. Per germline, CDR1 MNHEY and CDR2 SVGAGI. The CDR3 consists of 13 residues. V was trimmed by 6 bases and J by 4 bases, leaving 10 bases between them. CDR3 sequence: CASSQALGNTIYF. The CDR3 coding sequence is TGTGCCAGCAGCCAGGCCTTGGGAAACACCATATATTTT.

The chain uses TRBV5-4 and TRBJ2-3, with 11 bases lining up with TRBD2. This CDR3 region has 17 residues. Trimming took 4 bases from V and 1 from J; bases not matched to a gene: 8. Germline lookup yields CDR1 SGHNT and CDR2 YYREEE (reference sequence). The CDR3 nucleotides read TGTGCCAGCAGCCGTCGACTAGCGGGATCGGGCACAGATACGCAGTATTTT. Its translation: CASSRRLAGSGTDTQYF.

The gene calls are TRBV10-3 and TRBJ1-6; TRBD1 might be the D (5 bases). CDR1 and CDR2 (germline): ENHRY, SYGVKD. V gave up 0 bases and J gave up 6 bases, with 12 bases separating them. The CDR3 has 16 amino acids. The CDR3 sequence: CAISESTADSNSPLHF. CDR3 nucleotide sequence: TGTGCCATCAGTGAGTCGACTGCTGACAGTAATTCACCCCTCCACTTT.

The genes are TRBV7-9 and TRBJ2-3; possibly TRBD2 for D (6 bases). V lost 0 bases and J lost 5, with 12 bases in between. Germline V gene sequence: CDR1 SEHNR, CDR2 FQNEAQ (reference sequence). The CDR3 covers 15 residues. As DNA, the CDR3 is TGTGCCAGCAGCTTAGCGATGGAGGGCAGAGATACGCAGTATTTT. Its protein is CASSLAMEGRDTQYF.

In nucleotides, the CDR3 is TGTGCCAGCAGCTCGGACAAGAACACTGAAGCTTTCTTT. Residues: CASSSDKNTEAFF. The J gene is TRBJ1-1, the V gene TRBV7-7; D is possibly TRBD1 (5 bases). V was shortened by 4 bases and J by 1 base, with 7 bases between the two germline ends. The CDR3 totals 13 residues. Germline assignment: CDR1 SSHAT and CDR2 FNYEAQ (reference sequence). The variable domain in full, completed from reference TRBV7-7 and TRBJ1-1, reads GAGVSQSPRYKVTKRGQDVTLRCDPISSHATLYWYQQALGQGPEFLTYFNYEAQPDKSGLPSDRFSAERPEGSISTLTIQRTEQRDSAMYRCASSSDKNTEAFFGQGTRLTVV.

This chain links TRBV19 with TRBJ1-4, with unresolved D. The germline V gene has CDR1 LNHDA and CDR2 SQIVND (reference sequence). V lost 2 bases to trimming and J lost 9 bases, with 7 bases between them. The CDR3 contains 12 residues. CDR3 coding DNA: TGTGCCAGTAGTATAAGCGGTCAAAAACTGTTTTTT. Translated: CASSISGQKLFF.

V usage is TRBV4-2 and J usage is TRBJ2-7; TRBD2 matches at 7 bases. J was trimmed by 0 bases and V by 1 base; bases with no gene match: 9. This CDR3 has 17 residues. Germline V CDR1 and CDR2: LGHNA, YNFKEQ. The CDR3 reads CASSQALPSGASYEQYF. The CDR3 nucleotides read TGTGCCAGCAGCCAAGCTTTGCCCAGCGGGGCCTCCTACGAGCAGTACTTC.

The genes are TRBV5-8 and TRBJ2-2; D is perhaps TRBD2 (6 bases). Germline CDR1 reads SGHTS; CDR2 reads YDEGEE. Trimming shortened V by 2 bases and J by 6 bases, and 11 bases separated the two germline ends. CDR3 length equals 14 residues. CDR3: CASSLFAGSGELFF. The CDR3 bases are TGTGCCAGCAGCTTATTCGCGGGGTCCGGGGAGCTGTTTTTT.

The chain couples TRBV6-1 to TRBJ2-2; TRBD1 agrees at 9 bases. Germline lookup yields CDR1 MNHNS and CDR2 SASEGT. V trimming: 2 bases; J trimming: 5 bases; junction bases outside the gene matches: 12. The CDR3 covers 18 residues. CDR3 amino acids: CASSELPLRDRDTGELFF. As DNA, the CDR3 is TGTGCCAGCAGTGAACTACCCCTCCGGGACAGGGATACCGGGGAGCTGTTTTTT.

This clone was detected only once. The rearrangement links TRBV27 to TRBJ1-5; 7 nucleotides align to TRBD1. After removal of 5 bases from V and 0 bases from J, the junction contained 4 bases not matched to a gene. Germline V gene data show CDR1 as MNHEY and CDR2 as SMNVEV (reference sequence). The CDR3 sequence is 15 residues long. Here the CDR3 DNA reads TGTGCCAGCAGTCACAGGGGCTATAGCAATCAGCCCCAGCATTTT. Translating gives CASSHRGYSNQPQHF.

The chain links TRBV30 to TRBJ2-1; 11 bases align to TRBD2. CDR3 length: 15 amino acids. The V gene's germline CDR1 is GTSNPN and CDR2 SVGIG (reference sequence). The V and J ends lost 0 bases and 9 bases, in that order; junction bases with no gene match: 7. CDR3 DNA: TGTGCCTGGAGTGTACAACTAGCGGGAGAGGGTGAGCAGTTCTTC. It codes for CAWSVQLAGEGEQFF. Together with reference TRBV30 and TRBJ2-1, the CDR3 gives the full variable domain: SQTIHQWPATLVQPVGSPLSLECTVEGTSNPNLYWYRQAAGRGLQLLFYSVGIGQISSEVPQNLSASRPQDRQFILSSKKLLLSDSGFYLCAWSVQLAGEGEQFFGPGTRLTVL.